This T cell receptor beta chain was captured in a study of blood T cell repertoires in COVID-19. About the research overall: COVID-19 samples, acute and convalescent, were from the United States, Italy and Spain. PBMCs, B-cell-depleted T cells, or T cells were the source of the cDNA or gDNA that made up the material.

Measured with immunoSEQ multiplex PCR; TCRdb has only the in-frame clones, and not every one. In the table there are about 210,000 clones, 80% to 90% of which are singletons. V was cut by 8 bases and J by 0 bases, with 11 bases left in between. This CDR3 region has 14 residues. The germline V gene encodes CDR1 MNHEY and CDR2 SMNVEV (reference sequence). The sample consisted of peripheral blood. The clonotype was recovered from a man between 45 and 60 years old with active or convalescent COVID-19. This chain connects TRBV27 to TRBJ1-5, with D unclear. CDR3 residues: CASAGSHSNQPQHF. The CDR3 DNA sequence: TGTGCCAGCGCCGGGTCGCATAGCAATCAGCCCCAGCATTTT.